Below are 5 T cell receptor beta chains sequenced from a single sample in a study of blood T cell repertoires in COVID-19. The method was immunoSEQ multiplex PCR; TCRdb's version includes in-frame clones alone and lacks a portion of them. The table has under 140,000 clones, just over 75% seen once. Sequencing was performed on peripheral blood. The receptors derive from an elderly woman with acute or convalescent COVID-19.

This clone was counted a single time. The chain joins TRBV7-2 to TRBJ2-3; tentatively, D is TRBD2 (6 bases). V dropped 0 bases and J dropped 0 bases, with 25 bases sitting between them. CDR1 SGHTA and CDR2 FQGNSA come from the germline V gene. This CDR3 is 21 amino acids long. CDR3 sequence reads: CASSLASGRGLGKTSTDTQYF. The CDR3 region has the DNA TGTGCCAGCAGCTTAGCATCTGGGCGGGGACTTGGGAAAACTAGCACAGATACGCAGTATTTT.

The CDR3 nucleotides are TGTGCCAGCACAAGGGACAGCCCCTCCGGCTACACCTTC. Amino acids: CASTRDSPSGYTF. The gene calls are TRBV6-5 and TRBJ1-2; 7 bases line up with TRBD1. J lost 8 bases, V lost 7 bases, and 10 bases had no gene match. CDR1 and CDR2 (germline): MNHEY, SVGAGI. This CDR3 spans 13 amino acids.

The chain couples TRBV29-1 to TRBJ1-4, with 10 bases that match TRBD1. The germline CDR1 and CDR2 sequences are SQVTM and ANQGSEA. V dropped 6 bases and J dropped 5; count of bases not matched to a gene: 3. This CDR3 is built from 13 residues. The CDR3 region has the DNA TGCAGCGTGGCGGGACAGGGGAATGAAAAACTGTTTTTT. Translation: CSVAGQGNEKLFF.

The chain has TRBV7-9 and TRBJ2-5; perhaps TRBD2 as D (6 bases). Trimming took 3 bases from V and 4 from J, leaving 9 bases between them. The CDR3 consists of 13 residues. Germline assignment: CDR1 SEHNR and CDR2 FQNEAQ (reference sequence). The CDR3 nucleotides are TGTGCCAGCAGCTTTCGGGGGTCAGAGACCCAGTACTTC. Amino acid sequence: CASSFRGSETQYF.

In nucleotides, the CDR3 is TGTGCCAGCAGTTTAAAAGATTTAGCGGGAAGAGAGCAGTACTTC. Translating gives CASSLKDLAGREQYF. The chain recombines TRBV27 with TRBJ2-7; 8 bases fit TRBD2. Unmatched junction bases numbered 10, after V lost 2 bases and J lost 7 bases. The CDR3 is made up of 15 amino acids. Germline V gives CDR1 MNHEY, CDR2 SMNVEV (reference sequence).